This is a list of T cell receptor beta chains from one sample in a study of patients and donors after allogeneic stem cell transplantation. TCRdb processed the RT-PCR reads anew with MiXCR; each CDR3 protein has one entry. Of hundreds of thousands of distinct CDR3 sequences in the sample, about a sixth were seen once. Specimen: blood, either unsorted or a sorted T cell fraction (not recorded which). These receptor sequences come from a human donor who was either an allogeneic HSCT recipient or a stem cell or donor lymphocyte infusion donor (not recorded which). It is not recorded whose cells these are; they may come from a transplant donor. CDR3s include the opening cysteine and the closing phenylalanine or tryptophan. The order of the fields is V gene, D gene, clone size, J gene, CDR3 protein, CDR3 DNA. The D gene is left open where the match is weak. Clone size is shown for a subset of rows, as once, few, many or a class of expanded clone.

v_call: TRBV29-1
d_call: TRBD2
clone_size: many
j_call: TRBJ2-1
cdr3_aa: CSVEDGGLPPYNEQFF
cdr3_nt: TGCAGCGTTGAAGATGGGGGACTACCCCCTTACAATGAGCAGTTCTTC

v_call: TRBV7-7
d_call: TRBD1
clone_size: few
j_call: TRBJ2-2
cdr3_aa: CAIRDRGGGELFF
cdr3_nt: TGTGCTATCAGGGACAGGGGAGGCGGGGAGCTGTTTTTT

v_call: TRBV20-1
d_call: .
clone_size: .
j_call: TRBJ1-3
cdr3_aa: CSAPERASGNTIYF
cdr3_nt: TGCAGTGCGCCGGAGCGGGCCTCTGGAAACACCATATATTTT

v_call: TRBV20-1
d_call: .
clone_size: .
j_call: TRBJ1-5
cdr3_aa: CSVTRPDQPQHF
cdr3_nt: TGCAGTGTTACGCGTCCCGATCAGCCCCAGCATTTT

v_call: TRBV4-1
d_call: .
clone_size: many
j_call: TRBJ2-7
cdr3_aa: CASSHIDGYEQYF
cdr3_nt: TGCGCCAGCAGCCATATCGACGGTTACGAGCAGTACTTC

v_call: TRBV27
d_call: TRBD2
clone_size: many
j_call: TRBJ2-7
cdr3_aa: CASSQGGLASEQYF
cdr3_nt: TGTGCCAGCAGTCAAGGGGGACTAGCATCCGAGCAGTACTTC

v_call: TRBV20-1
d_call: TRBD1
clone_size: .
j_call: TRBJ1-1
cdr3_aa: CSAVQGTLNTEVFF
cdr3_nt: TGCAGTGCGGTACAGGGGACCCTGAACACTGAAGTTTTCTTT

v_call: TRBV5-5
d_call: TRBD1
clone_size: few
j_call: TRBJ2-5
cdr3_aa: CASSLGADRWTQYF
cdr3_nt: TGTGCCAGCAGCTTAGGGGCGGACAGGTGGACCCAGTACTTC

v_call: TRBV4-1
d_call: .
clone_size: few
j_call: TRBJ1-1
cdr3_aa: CASSRISDTGWNEAFF
cdr3_nt: TGCGCCAGCAGCCGGATCTCCGACACAGGGTGGAATGAAGCTTTCTTT

v_call: TRBV19
d_call: .
clone_size: .
j_call: TRBJ2-7
cdr3_aa: CASSIEQGRYEQYF
cdr3_nt: TGTGCCAGTAGTATAGAGCAGGGTCGCTACGAGCAGTACTTC

v_call: TRBV20-1
d_call: .
clone_size: .
j_call: TRBJ2-5
cdr3_aa: CSARDVGAVQETQYF
cdr3_nt: TGCAGTGCTAGGGACGTGGGAGCAGTCCAAGAGACCCAGTACTTC

v_call: TRBV15
d_call: .
clone_size: few
j_call: TRBJ2-7
cdr3_aa: CATSRDRRGYEQYF
cdr3_nt: TGTGCCACCAGCAGAGACCGAAGGGGTTACGAGCAGTACTTC

v_call: TRBV20-1
d_call: TRBD1
clone_size: .
j_call: TRBJ1-4
cdr3_aa: CSARDRVEEKLYF
cdr3_nt: TGCAGTGCGAGGGACAGGGTAGAGGAAAAACTGTATTTT

v_call: TRBV20-1
d_call: .
clone_size: few
j_call: TRBJ2-5
cdr3_aa: CSARDGRRMGNQYF
cdr3_nt: TGCAGTGCTAGAGATGGCCGAAGAATGGGGAACCAGTACTTC

v_call: TRBV6-1
d_call: .
clone_size: .
j_call: TRBJ1-2
cdr3_aa: CASRTPGHFNYGYTF
cdr3_nt: TGTGCCAGCAGAACCCCGGGACACTTTAACTATGGCTACACCTTC

v_call: TRBV20-1
d_call: TRBD1
clone_size: .
j_call: TRBJ1-1
cdr3_aa: CSARPLGRDRNTEAFF
cdr3_nt: TGCAGTGCTAGACCCCTTGGTAGGGACAGGAACACTGAAGCTTTCTTT

v_call: TRBV25-1
d_call: TRBD1
clone_size: few
j_call: TRBJ1-1
cdr3_aa: CASSGQGSFNTEAFF
cdr3_nt: TGTGCCAGCAGTGGACAGGGTTCCTTCAACACTGAAGCTTTCTTT

v_call: TRBV7-9
d_call: .
clone_size: .
j_call: TRBJ2-4
cdr3_aa: CASSPSAGLSIQYF
cdr3_nt: TGTGCCAGCAGCCCCTCGGCAGGGCTGAGCATTCAGTACTTC

v_call: TRBV12-3/TRBV12-4
d_call: .
clone_size: many
j_call: TRBJ1-5
cdr3_aa: CASRPGPSSNQPQHF
cdr3_nt: TGTGCCAGCAGACCTGGACCTTCGAGCAATCAGCCCCAGCATTTT

v_call: TRBV7-2
d_call: .
clone_size: few
j_call: TRBJ2-7
cdr3_aa: CASSLVLAGQEQYF
cdr3_nt: TGTGCCAGCAGCTTAGTACTCGCGGGGCAGGAGCAGTACTTC

v_call: TRBV6-1
d_call: .
clone_size: .
j_call: TRBJ1-2
cdr3_aa: CASSPSGSKLFRGYTF
cdr3_nt: TGTGCCAGCAGTCCGTCTGGTAGCAAACTATTTCGTGGCTACACCTTC

v_call: TRBV20-1
d_call: TRBD2
clone_size: .
j_call: TRBJ2-7
cdr3_aa: CSAGSGKGYEQYF
cdr3_nt: TGCAGTGCTGGTAGCGGGAAAGGGTACGAGCAGTACTTC

v_call: TRBV18
d_call: TRBD1
clone_size: .
j_call: TRBJ2-3
cdr3_aa: CASSFGQGITDTQYF
cdr3_nt: TGTGCCAGCTCATTCGGACAGGGAATTACAGATACGCAGTATTTT

v_call: TRBV20-1
d_call: TRBD1
clone_size: .
j_call: TRBJ1-5
cdr3_aa: CSATIQGGSNQPQHF
cdr3_nt: TGCAGTGCAACAATCCAGGGGGGGAGCAATCAGCCCCAGCATTTT

v_call: TRBV20-1
d_call: .
clone_size: many
j_call: TRBJ2-2
cdr3_aa: CSATQRGAGELFF
cdr3_nt: TGCAGTGCTACCCAAAGGGGTGCCGGGGAGCTGTTTTTT

v_call: TRBV21-1
d_call: .
clone_size: .
j_call: TRBJ2-7
cdr3_aa: CASSKAKSSEDLHEQYF
cdr3_nt: TGTGCCAGCAGCAAAGCGAAAAGTTCAGAGGACCTCCACGAGCAGTACTTC

v_call: TRBV19
d_call: .
clone_size: few
j_call: TRBJ1-6
cdr3_aa: CASSIKGTNNSPLHF
cdr3_nt: TGTGCCAGTAGTATCAAGGGGACGAATAATTCACCCCTCCACTTT

v_call: TRBV15
d_call: .
clone_size: few
j_call: TRBJ2-7
cdr3_aa: CATSRYLGTSMEQYF
cdr3_nt: TGTGCCACCAGCAGATACCTAGGGACTTCCATGGAGCAGTACTTC

v_call: TRBV9
d_call: .
clone_size: few
j_call: TRBJ2-7
cdr3_aa: CASSVAGRSYEQYF
cdr3_nt: TGTGCCAGCAGCGTCGCAGGGAGGTCCTACGAGCAGTACTTC

v_call: TRBV7-9
d_call: .
clone_size: few
j_call: TRBJ2-2
cdr3_aa: CAINTGELFF
cdr3_nt: TGTGCCATTAACACCGGGGAGCTGTTTTTT

v_call: TRBV24-1
d_call: TRBD1
clone_size: .
j_call: TRBJ2-1
cdr3_aa: CATSDLQGTGYRDEQFF
cdr3_nt: TGTGCCACCAGTGATTTGCAAGGGACAGGGTATAGGGATGAGCAGTTCTTC

v_call: TRBV6-5
d_call: TRBD2
clone_size: few
j_call: TRBJ2-1
cdr3_aa: CASSYLAGGSYNEQFF
cdr3_nt: TGTGCCAGCAGTTACTTAGCGGGGGGAAGCTACAATGAGCAGTTCTTC

v_call: TRBV2
d_call: .
clone_size: few
j_call: TRBJ1-2
cdr3_aa: CAGGSGYTF
cdr3_nt: TGTGCCGGGGGGAGTGGCTACACCTTC

v_call: TRBV7-9
d_call: TRBD2
clone_size: .
j_call: TRBJ2-5
cdr3_aa: CASSPAGHTYQETQYF
cdr3_nt: TGTGCCAGCAGCCCAGCGGGGCATACTTATCAAGAGACCCAGTACTTC

v_call: TRBV18
d_call: TRBD1
clone_size: many
j_call: TRBJ2-1
cdr3_aa: CASSPRPGQNNEQFF
cdr3_nt: TGTGCCAGCTCACCCCGCCCGGGACAGAACAATGAGCAGTTCTTC

v_call: TRBV29-1
d_call: .
clone_size: .
j_call: TRBJ1-5
cdr3_aa: CSVVAGNNQPQHF
cdr3_nt: TGCAGCGTTGTGGCCGGGAACAATCAGCCCCAGCATTTT

v_call: TRBV7-9
d_call: .
clone_size: few
j_call: TRBJ2-6
cdr3_aa: CAIPRSRQFSGANVLTF
cdr3_nt: TGTGCCATCCCGAGGAGCCGGCAATTCTCTGGGGCCAACGTCCTGACTTTC

v_call: TRBV20-1
d_call: .
clone_size: .
j_call: TRBJ2-1
cdr3_aa: CSARDITEQFF
cdr3_nt: TGCAGTGCTAGAGATATAACCGAGCAGTTCTTC

v_call: TRBV20-1
d_call: TRBD2
clone_size: .
j_call: TRBJ2-7
cdr3_aa: CSARDLASGTYEQYF
cdr3_nt: TGCAGTGCTAGAGATCTGGCTAGCGGAACCTACGAGCAGTACTTC

v_call: TRBV29-1
d_call: .
clone_size: few
j_call: TRBJ2-7
cdr3_aa: CSVAGDYSYEQYF
cdr3_nt: TGCAGCGTGGCCGGAGACTACAGCTACGAGCAGTACTTC

v_call: TRBV11-1
d_call: TRBD2
clone_size: few
j_call: TRBJ2-3
cdr3_aa: CASSLRTSRGTDTQYF
cdr3_nt: TGTGCCAGCAGCTTACGGACTAGCCGGGGCACAGATACGCAGTATTTT

v_call: TRBV3-1
d_call: TRBD2
clone_size: .
j_call: TRBJ2-7
cdr3_aa: CASSLTSGSGLGEQYF
cdr3_nt: TGTGCCAGCAGCCTAACTAGCGGGAGTGGATTAGGCGAGCAGTACTTC

v_call: TRBV20-1
d_call: .
clone_size: few
j_call: TRBJ1-2
cdr3_aa: CSGGVNGYTF
cdr3_nt: TGCAGTGGAGGGGTTAATGGCTACACCTTC

v_call: TRBV4-1
d_call: .
clone_size: few
j_call: TRBJ2-1
cdr3_aa: CASINLGENNEQFF
cdr3_nt: TGCGCCAGCATTAATCTCGGGGAGAACAATGAGCAGTTCTTC

v_call: TRBV12-3/TRBV12-4
d_call: TRBD1
clone_size: many
j_call: TRBJ1-5
cdr3_aa: CASSLSGTGDQPQHF
cdr3_nt: TGTGCCAGCAGTTTATCGGGGACAGGGGATCAGCCCCAGCATTTT

v_call: TRBV5-1
d_call: TRBD2
clone_size: .
j_call: TRBJ2-1
cdr3_aa: CASSPGPSGGSRGSYNEQFF
cdr3_nt: TGCGCCAGCAGCCCCGGGCCTAGCGGGGGCTCCCGGGGGTCCTACAATGAGCAGTTCTTC

v_call: TRBV19
d_call: TRBD1
clone_size: few
j_call: TRBJ2-3
cdr3_aa: CASRTGQGNTDTQYF
cdr3_nt: TGTGCCAGTAGGACAGGACAGGGGAACACAGATACGCAGTATTTT